The clone carrying this T cell receptor beta chain was detected a few times. These data come from a study of CD8+ T cells in alopecia areata. CDR1 is SGHDT, CDR2 YYEEEE, per germline. This CDR3 is built from 13 residues. V lost 0 bases, J lost 0 bases, and 2 bases lay in between. The authors extracted RNA and reverse transcribed it into cDNA as the sequencing template. Assay used: immunoSEQ multiplex PCR; TCRdb lists only in-frame clones, some missing. Here the sample spans some 130,000 clones, around 50% being singletons. This clonotype was obtained from a human donor with alopecia areata. The rearrangement links TRBV5-6 to TRBJ2-3; D gene uncertain. The sample here was CD4+ T cells sorted from blood, taken at week 0. For the CDR3, the DNA is TGTGCCAGCAGCTTGGACAGCACAGATACGCAGTATTTT. This translates into CASSLDSTDTQYF.